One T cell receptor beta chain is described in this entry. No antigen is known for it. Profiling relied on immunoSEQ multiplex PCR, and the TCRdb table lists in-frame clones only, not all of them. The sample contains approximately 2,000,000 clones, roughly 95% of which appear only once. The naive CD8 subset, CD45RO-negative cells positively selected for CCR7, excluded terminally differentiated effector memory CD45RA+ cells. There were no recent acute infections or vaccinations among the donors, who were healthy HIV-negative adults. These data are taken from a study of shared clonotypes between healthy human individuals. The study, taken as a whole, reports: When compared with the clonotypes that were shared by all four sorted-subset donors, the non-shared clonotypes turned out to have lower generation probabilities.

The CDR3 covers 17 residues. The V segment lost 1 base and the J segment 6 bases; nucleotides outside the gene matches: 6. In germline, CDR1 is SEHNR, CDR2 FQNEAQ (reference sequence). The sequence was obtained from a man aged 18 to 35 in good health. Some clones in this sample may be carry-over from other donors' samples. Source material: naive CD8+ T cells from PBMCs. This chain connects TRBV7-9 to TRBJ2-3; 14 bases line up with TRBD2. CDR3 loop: CASSLGRLAGGHDTQYF. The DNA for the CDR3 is TGTGCCAGCAGCTTAGGGAGACTAGCGGGAGGGCACGATACGCAGTATTTT. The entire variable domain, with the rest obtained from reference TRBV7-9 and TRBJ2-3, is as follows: DTGVSQNPRHKITKRGQNVTFRCDPISEHNRLYWYRQTLGQGPEFLTYFQNEAQLEKSRLLSDRFSAERPKGSFSTLEIQRTEQGDSAMYLCASSLGRLAGGHDTQYFGPGTRLTVL.